The present TCR beta chain was sequenced within a study of blood T cell repertoires in COVID-19. Study information: Researchers got acute and convalescent COVID-19 samples from the United States, Italy and Spain.

Participants, 18 to 89 years old, spanned approximately 25 US areas. Participants were placed into cohorts based on the clinical history they reported. About this clone itself: The sample holds other DNA sequences that translate to the same CDR3.

Profiled with immunoSEQ multiplex PCR; TCRdb holds only in-frame clones, not every one. Of about 130,000 clones listed, around 80% were seen once; the top ten hold over 5%. The germline V gene encodes CDR1 SGHNT and CDR2 YYREEE (reference sequence). The CDR3 loop spans 13 amino acids. With V trimmed by 4 bases and J by 5 bases, 5 bases remained unmatched. This chain joins TRBV5-4 and TRBJ1-1; 7 bases are a match to TRBD1. Sequenced: PBMCs or T cells enriched from blood (not recorded which). The receptor was isolated from a woman aged 45 to 65 who had recovered from COVID-19. In DNA, the CDR3 is TGTGCCAGCAGCCTGGGACAGCCTACTGAAGCTTTCTTT. As protein: CASSLGQPTEAFF.